The 19 T cell receptor beta chains below all came from one sample that was sequenced in a study of T cells after yellow fever vaccination (dated by TCRdb to the late 2010s). The library was made by 5' RACE. For sequencing, an Illumina NovaSeq 6000 was employed. TCRdb trimmed public reads at Q25 via fastp, called clones via MiXCR and kept in-frame beta chains. Identical CDR3 proteins give one entry, which carries the most common genes and DNA. The sample table shows some 260,000 distinct CDR3 sequences, and roughly 5.2% are seen once. In total, the top ten clones hold around 3.5% of the sample. This specimen's treatment or condition label, interpreted: live attenuated yellow fever vaccine strain. The source material was CD4+ T cells sorted from PBMCs, sampled on the day of the yellow fever booster vaccination. The receptors were gathered from a man between 18 and 35 years old who received the YFV17D yellow fever vaccine.

This clonotype came up a few times. The J gene is TRBJ2-5, the V gene TRBV5-1, with 9 bases lining up with TRBD1. The trim removed 3 bases at V and 3 bases at J, leaving 9 bases unmatched. Germline assignment: CDR1 SGHRS and CDR2 YFSETQ. The CDR3 is made up of 16 amino acids. The CDR3: CASSYGSGQGKETQYF. CDR3 nucleotides: TGCGCCAGCAGCTATGGTTCGGGACAGGGAAAAGAGACCCAGTACTTC.

This clonotype was recorded at least ten times. The chain couples TRBV7-2 to TRBJ1-1; D ambiguous. Germline-derived CDR1 and CDR2 are SGHTA and FQGNSA. There are 13 residues in the CDR3. Trimming pared 5 bases from V and 1 base from J, leaving 8 bases between. Written as DNA, the CDR3 is TGTGCCAGCAGCGCACACAGGAACACTGAAGCTTTCTTT. Its protein is CASSAHRNTEAFF.

Of note for this clonotype: A much larger clonotype is one base distant, so this may be a read error. V and J are TRBV12-3 or TRBV12-4 and TRBJ2-3, with D maybe TRBD1 (5 bases). The CDR3 spans 13 residues. The CDR3 region has the DNA TGTGCCAGCAGTTTAGTTCCGACAGTTACGCAGTATTTT. Protein: CASSLVPTVTQYF.

This clonotype was detected many times. This rearrangement joins TRBV6-6 to TRBJ2-1; D not certain. This CDR3 contains 14 residues. V was pared by 8 bases and J by 0 bases, with 11 bases between. CDR1 is MNHNY and CDR2 is SVGAGI in the germline V gene (reference sequence). CDR3 region: CASEEPSSYNEQFF. The CDR3 nucleotides are TGTGCCAGCGAAGAACCTAGCTCCTACAATGAGCAGTTCTTC.

This clonotype was detected many times. This sequence joins TRBV6-6 and TRBJ2-2; the match to TRBD2 covers 16 bases. This CDR3 comprises 17 residues. The junction had 11 bases not matched to a gene; V was cut back by 6 bases and J by 10 bases. Germline-derived CDR1 and CDR2 are MNHNY and SVGAGI (reference sequence). The CDR3 DNA sequence: TGTGCCAGCAGCCGACCGGGACTAGCGGGGGGGCTTGAGGAGCTGTTTTTT. Translated, it gives CASSRPGLAGGLEELFF.

This clonotype was detected a few times. This chain uses TRBV6-2 or TRBV6-3 with TRBJ1-1; the D gene is possibly TRBD1 (5 bases). Trimming shortened V by 7 bases and J by 3 bases, and 12 bases separated the two germline ends. This CDR3 has 13 amino acids. In germline, CDR1 is MNHEY, CDR2 SVGEGT. The CDR3 loop reads CASKDDSYTEAFF. In DNA form, the CDR3 reads TGTGCCAGCAAAGATGACAGCTACACTGAAGCTTTCTTT.

At least ten counts were recorded for this clonotype. The rearrangement joins TRBV5-1 to TRBJ2-2, with 7 bases that match TRBD1. Germline loops: CDR1 SGHRS, CDR2 YFSETQ. The CDR3 totals 18 residues. Unmatched junction bases numbered 14, after V lost 2 bases and J lost 4 bases. Here the CDR3 DNA reads TGCGCCAGCAGCTTTCGACCTTCCCGGGACAGTATCACCGGGGAGCTGTTTTTT. Translation gives CASSFRPSRDSITGELFF.

In its sample, this clonotype was seen many times. This chain links TRBV20-1 with TRBJ2-1; either TRBD1 or TRBD2 may supply D (5 bases each). Germline assignment: CDR1 DFQATT and CDR2 SNEGSKA (reference sequence). The CDR3 contains 15 residues. V shed 2 bases and J shed 4 bases, with 15 bases lying between them. The DNA of the CDR3 is TGCAGTGCTAGAAACCTTGGGGGAATATACAATGAGCAGTTCTTC. Its translation: CSARNLGGIYNEQFF.

This clonotype was seen a few times. The gene calls are TRBV28 and TRBJ2-5; TRBD2 agrees at 7 bases. V gave up 5 bases and J gave up 5 bases; unmatched junction bases: 14. CDR1 is MDHEN, CDR2 SYDVKM, per germline. This CDR3 spans 16 amino acids. As DNA, the CDR3 is TGTGCCAGCAGTACCCAAGGGAGGGGCATCGGGGAGACCCAGTACTTC. This translates into CASSTQGRGIGETQYF.

The rearrangement uses TRBV6-2 or TRBV6-3 and TRBJ2-5; D is unresolved. Germline CDR1 and CDR2: MNHEY and SVGEGT. Trimming stripped 2 bases from V and 1 base from J, with 5 bases between. The CDR3 runs 13 residues. The CDR3 nucleotides read TGTGCCAGCAGTTACCACACCCAAGAGACCCAGTACTTC. Its protein is CASSYHTQETQYF.

This clonotype was observed a few times. This rearrangement joins TRBV20-1 to TRBJ2-5; D unresolved. With 5 bases removed from V and 5 bases from J, the gap between germline ends came to 18 bases. Germline-derived CDR1 and CDR2 are DFQATT and SNEGSKA (reference sequence). The CDR3 contains 14 residues. As DNA, the CDR3 is TGCAGTGCTTCACGCCGGGCCGTCGGCGAGACCCAGTACTTC. Its protein product is CSASRRAVGETQYF.

The gene calls are TRBV12-3 or TRBV12-4 and TRBJ2-2, with D possibly TRBD1 on 6 matching bases. V was trimmed by 5 bases and J by 6 bases, leaving 10 bases between them. The CDR3 contains 13 residues. As DNA, the CDR3 is TGTGCCAGCAGTATACAGGGCGCCGGGGAGCTGTTTTTT. Protein product: CASSIQGAGELFF.

The V gene is TRBV4-1, the J gene TRBJ1-2; no definite D call. Germline CDR1 MGHRA, CDR2 YSYEKL. The CDR3 has 16 amino acids. Trimming removed 1 base from V and 0 bases from J, with 12 bases in between. Here the CDR3 DNA reads TGCGCCAGCAGCCAAGGGTCCGGAGATGCTAACTATGGCTACACCTTC. It translates to CASSQGSGDANYGYTF.

This clonotype was counted between two and nine times. The CDR3 spells CASAPKTGAYEQYV. As DNA, the CDR3 is TGTGCCAGCGCCCCGAAGACGGGGGCCTACGAGCAGTACGTC. The V gene is TRBV5-6, the J gene TRBJ2-7; TRBD2 might be the D (6 bases). Germline lookup yields CDR1 SGHDT and CDR2 YYEEEE. The CDR3 covers 14 residues. V lost 7 bases, J lost 2 bases, and 16 bases lay in between.

This clonotype was counted at least ten times. At one of its ends the junction is not consistent with the germline gene, which may arise from a read error. The rearrangement links TRBV4-3 to TRBJ1-2; D gene uncertain. The CDR3 consists of 13 residues. Germline V CDR1 and CDR2: LGHNA, YSLEER. The DNA for the CDR3 is TGCGCCAGCAGCCAAGATTTCTCCCAGGACCCTTCCTTC. This codes for CASSQDFSQDPSF.

The rearrangement links TRBV30 to TRBJ1-6; 9 bases are shared with TRBD1. The CDR3 extends over 16 amino acids. J gave up 6 bases and V 3 bases, and 9 bases lay outside the gene matches. Per germline, CDR1 GTSNPN and CDR2 SVGIG (reference sequence). CDR3 coding DNA: TGTGCCTGGAGCCGAACAGGGGGCCCAAGTAATTCACCCCTCCACTTT. Its translation: CAWSRTGGPSNSPLHF.

This clonotype has more than one count but fewer than ten. The chain uses TRBV24-1 and TRBJ2-1; 9 bases match TRBD2. Germline V CDR1 and CDR2: KGHDR, SFDVKD. V was pared by 10 bases and J by 5 bases, with 5 bases of the junction left unmatched. The CDR3 length is 13 residues. Written as DNA, the CDR3 is TGTGCCACACAGGGACTAGCTAACAATGAGCAGTTCTTC. Its translation: CATQGLANNEQFF.

In its sample, this clonotype was seen a few times. V usage is TRBV4-3 and J usage is TRBJ1-5; 7 nucleotides line up with TRBD1. Germline trimming cut 0 bases from V and 2 bases from J; bases unmatched to any gene: 7. Per the germline V gene, CDR1 is LGHNA and CDR2 is YSLEER. The CDR3 covers 17 residues. This CDR3 is CASSQELTGRGNQPQHF. The CDR3, as DNA: TGCGCCAGCAGCCAAGAACTGACAGGGAGAGGCAATCAGCCCCAGCATTTT.

There are many counts of this clonotype. The V gene is TRBV25-1, the J gene TRBJ2-1; maybe TRBD1 (6 bases). The CDR3 has 15 residues. The germline gives CDR1 MGHDK, CDR2 SYGVNS. Trimming shortened V by 4 bases and J by 5 bases, and 15 bases separated the two germline ends. As DNA, the CDR3 is TGTGCCAGCAGTGGAGCATGGGGGCGCCACAATGAGCAGTTCTTC. Protein product: CASSGAWGRHNEQFF. Full variable domain (outside the CDR3, taken from reference TRBV25-1 and TRBJ2-1): EADIYQTPRYLVIGTGKKITLECSQTMGHDKMYWYQQDPGMELHLIHYSYGVNSTEKGDLSSESTVSRIRTEHFPLTLESARPSHTSQYLCASSGAWGRHNEQFFGPGTRLTVL.